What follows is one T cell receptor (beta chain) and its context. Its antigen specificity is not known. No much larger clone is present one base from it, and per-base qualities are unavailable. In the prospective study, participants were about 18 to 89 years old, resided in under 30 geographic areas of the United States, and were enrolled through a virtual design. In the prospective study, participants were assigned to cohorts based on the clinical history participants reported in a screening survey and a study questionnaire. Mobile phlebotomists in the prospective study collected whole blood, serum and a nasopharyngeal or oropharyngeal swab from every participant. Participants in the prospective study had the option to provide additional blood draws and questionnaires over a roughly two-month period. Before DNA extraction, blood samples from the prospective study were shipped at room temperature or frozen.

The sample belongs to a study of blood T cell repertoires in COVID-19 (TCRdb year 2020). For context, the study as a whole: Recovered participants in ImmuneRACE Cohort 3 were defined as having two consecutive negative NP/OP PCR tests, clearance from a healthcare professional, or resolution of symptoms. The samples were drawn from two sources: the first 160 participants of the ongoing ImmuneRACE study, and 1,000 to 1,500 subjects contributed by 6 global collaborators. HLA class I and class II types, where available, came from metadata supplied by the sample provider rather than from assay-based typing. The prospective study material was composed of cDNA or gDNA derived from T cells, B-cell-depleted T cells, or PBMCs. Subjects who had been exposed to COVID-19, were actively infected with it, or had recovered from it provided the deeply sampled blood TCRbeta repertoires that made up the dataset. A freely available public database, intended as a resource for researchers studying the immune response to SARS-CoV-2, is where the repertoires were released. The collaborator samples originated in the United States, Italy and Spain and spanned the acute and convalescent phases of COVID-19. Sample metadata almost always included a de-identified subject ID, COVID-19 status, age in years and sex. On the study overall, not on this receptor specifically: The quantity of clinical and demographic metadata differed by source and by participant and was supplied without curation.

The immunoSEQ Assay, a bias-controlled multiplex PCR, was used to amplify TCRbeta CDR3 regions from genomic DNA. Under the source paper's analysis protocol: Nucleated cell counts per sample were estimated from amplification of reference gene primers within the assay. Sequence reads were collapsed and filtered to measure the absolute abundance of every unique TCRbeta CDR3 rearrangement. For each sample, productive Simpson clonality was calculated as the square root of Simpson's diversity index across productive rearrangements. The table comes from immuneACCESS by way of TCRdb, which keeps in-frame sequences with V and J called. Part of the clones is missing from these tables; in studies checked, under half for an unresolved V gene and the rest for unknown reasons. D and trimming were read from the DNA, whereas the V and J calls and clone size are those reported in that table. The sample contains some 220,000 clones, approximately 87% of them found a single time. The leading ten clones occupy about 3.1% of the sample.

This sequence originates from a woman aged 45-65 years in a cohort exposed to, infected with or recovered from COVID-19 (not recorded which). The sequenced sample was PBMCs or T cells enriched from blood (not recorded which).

The CDR3 region has the sequence CASSAGTINNEQFF. The DNA sequence is given as TGCGCCAGCAGTGCCGGGACTATCAACAATGAGCAGTTCTTC. The chain was built from TRBV10-2 and TRBJ2-1; 7 bases in the junction line up with TRBD2. The germline V gene gives CDR1 as WSHSY and CDR2 as SAAADI. Counted from cysteine to phenylalanine, this CDR3 has 14 amino acids. Only CDR3 DNA remains: 42 bases, in frame from the first base. The germline V end is reduced by 4 bases and the J end by 5 bases; junction bases left unmatched: 5.